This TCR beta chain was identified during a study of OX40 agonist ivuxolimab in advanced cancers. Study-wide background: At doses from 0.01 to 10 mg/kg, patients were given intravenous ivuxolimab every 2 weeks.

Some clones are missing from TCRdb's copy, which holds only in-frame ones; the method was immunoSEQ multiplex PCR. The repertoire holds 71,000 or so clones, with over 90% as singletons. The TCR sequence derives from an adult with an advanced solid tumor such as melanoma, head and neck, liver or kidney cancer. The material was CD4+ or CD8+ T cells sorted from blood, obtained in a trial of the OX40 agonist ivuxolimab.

DNA for the CDR3: TGTGCCAGCAGTTCTGTGGCTGAAGCTTTCTTT. As protein: CASSSVAEAFF. The chain couples TRBV6-6 to TRBJ1-1; D call uncertain. Germline V gives CDR1 MNHNY, CDR2 SVGAGI (reference sequence). V dropped 4 bases and J dropped 6 bases, with 6 bases sitting between them. CDR3 length: 11 amino acids.